This T cell receptor beta chain emerged from a study of early T cells in non-severe SARS-CoV-2 infection. This clonotype was detected ten times or more. Individual cDNA molecules carried attached unique molecular identifiers. MiXCR, run by TCRdb on the 5' RACE reads, gives a single entry per CDR3 protein. The sample consists of nearly 95,000 distinct CDR3 sequences, approximately 16% of them appearing once. J lost 1 base, V lost 1 base, and 0 bases had no gene match. The CDR3 covers 14 residues. CDR1 and CDR2 from the germline V gene are MDHEN and SYDVKM. The genes are TRBV28 and TRBJ1-1, with 7 bases identical to TRBD1. This clonotype originated in an adult who was a healthcare worker with PCR-confirmed SARS-CoV-2 infection or an uninfected control (not recorded which). This material consisted of whole blood, taken at baseline. CDR3 amino acids: CASSLSGGNTEAFF. The CDR3 DNA is TGTGCCAGCAGTTTATCAGGGGGGAACACTGAAGCTTTCTTT.